This T cell receptor (beta chain) emerged from a study of blood T cells in healthy people across ages. Overall study context: For every two T cells, template switching captured about one barcoded beta molecule.

General observations from the study: It was held that the diversity estimates obtained from one million T cells were underestimates. Long-lived donors carried more naive CD4+ cells and greater diversity than aged donors.

Concerning this clonotype: Antigen: not known.

Germline V gene lookup returns CDR1 SGHRS and CDR2 YFSETQ. The CDR3 totals 14 residues. The use of a sample-barcoded 5' primer and a J-beta primer mix characterized a second PCR of about 7 to 12 cycles. One entry per CDR3 protein results from TCRdb running MiXCR on the 5' RACE reads. Of about 670,000 distinct CDR3 sequences listed, 35% to 50% are singletons. Each sample yielded at least 6 million isolated PBMCs. The chain recombines TRBV5-1 with TRBJ2-7, with TRBD2 matching 7 bases. Gene TRBJ2-5 matches the end of the DNA better, so the J call may be wrong. The sequencing sample was made of blood. The TCR was taken from a man older than 75 in good health. CDR3 nucleotides: TGCGCCAGCAGCCCCCAGCGAGGGAGGGGGACCCAGTACTTC. Translated: CASSPQRGRGTQYF.